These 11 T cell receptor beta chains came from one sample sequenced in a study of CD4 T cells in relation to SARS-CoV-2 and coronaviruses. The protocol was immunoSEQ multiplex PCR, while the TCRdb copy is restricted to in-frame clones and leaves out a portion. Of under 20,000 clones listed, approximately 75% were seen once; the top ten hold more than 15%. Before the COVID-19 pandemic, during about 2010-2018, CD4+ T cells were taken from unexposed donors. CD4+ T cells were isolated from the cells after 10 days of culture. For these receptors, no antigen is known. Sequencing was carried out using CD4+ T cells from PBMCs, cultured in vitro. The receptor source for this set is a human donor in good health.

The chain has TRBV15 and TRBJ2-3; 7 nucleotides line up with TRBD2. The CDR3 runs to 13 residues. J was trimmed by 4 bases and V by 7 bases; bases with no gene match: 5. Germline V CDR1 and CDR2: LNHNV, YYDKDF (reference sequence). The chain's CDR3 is CATMGEGPDTQYF. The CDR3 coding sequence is TGTGCCACCATGGGGGAGGGCCCAGATACGCAGTATTTT.

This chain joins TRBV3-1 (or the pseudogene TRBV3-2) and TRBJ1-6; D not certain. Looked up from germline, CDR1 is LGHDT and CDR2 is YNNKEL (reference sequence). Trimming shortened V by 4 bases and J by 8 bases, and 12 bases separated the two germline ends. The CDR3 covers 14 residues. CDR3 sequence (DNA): TGTGCCAGCAGCCGCCGGGAGTCCCATTCACCCCTCCACTTT. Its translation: CASSRRESHSPLHF.

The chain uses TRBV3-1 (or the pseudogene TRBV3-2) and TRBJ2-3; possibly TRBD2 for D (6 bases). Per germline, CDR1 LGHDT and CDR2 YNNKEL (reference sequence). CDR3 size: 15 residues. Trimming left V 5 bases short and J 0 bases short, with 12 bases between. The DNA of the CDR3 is TGTGCCAGCAGCGAACAGCTAGCGAGCACAGATACGCAGTATTTT. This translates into CASSEQLASTDTQYF.

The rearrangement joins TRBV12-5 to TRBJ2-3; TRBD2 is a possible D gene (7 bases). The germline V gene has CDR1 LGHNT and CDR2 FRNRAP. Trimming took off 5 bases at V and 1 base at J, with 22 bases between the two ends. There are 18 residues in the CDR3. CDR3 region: CASGPPGGGSRGTDTQYF. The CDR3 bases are TGTGCTAGTGGTCCTCCTGGGGGCGGGAGTAGGGGCACAGATACGCAGTATTTT.

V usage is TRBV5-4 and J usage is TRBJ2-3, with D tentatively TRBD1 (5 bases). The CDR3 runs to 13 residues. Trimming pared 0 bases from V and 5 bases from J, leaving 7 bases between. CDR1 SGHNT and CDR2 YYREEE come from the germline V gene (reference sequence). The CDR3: CASSLVGEDTQYF. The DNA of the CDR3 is TGTGCCAGCAGCTTGGTAGGGGAAGATACGCAGTATTTT.

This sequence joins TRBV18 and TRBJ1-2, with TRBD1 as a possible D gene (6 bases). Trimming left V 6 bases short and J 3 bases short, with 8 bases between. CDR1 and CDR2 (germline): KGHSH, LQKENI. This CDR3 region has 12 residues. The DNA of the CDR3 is TGTGCCAGCTCCCCAGGGGACTATGGCTACACCTTC. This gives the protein CASSPGDYGYTF.

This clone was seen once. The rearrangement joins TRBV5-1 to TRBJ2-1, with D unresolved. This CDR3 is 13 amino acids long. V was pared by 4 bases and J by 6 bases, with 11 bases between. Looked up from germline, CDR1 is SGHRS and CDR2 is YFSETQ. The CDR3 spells CASSEASANEQFF. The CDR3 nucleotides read TGCGCCAGCAGCGAAGCCTCCGCCAATGAGCAGTTCTTC.

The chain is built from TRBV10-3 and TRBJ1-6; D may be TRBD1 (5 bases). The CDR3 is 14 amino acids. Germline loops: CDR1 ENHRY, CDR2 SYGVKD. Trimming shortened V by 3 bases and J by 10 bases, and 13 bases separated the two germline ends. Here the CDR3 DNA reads TGTGCCATCAGTGAAAGGGGTATCGGATCACCCCTCCACTTT. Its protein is CAISERGIGSPLHF.

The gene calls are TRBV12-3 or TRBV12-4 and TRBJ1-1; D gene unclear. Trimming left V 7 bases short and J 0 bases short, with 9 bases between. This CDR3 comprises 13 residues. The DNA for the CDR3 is TGTGCCAGCAACAAAAATTTGAACACTGAAGCTTTCTTT. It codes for CASNKNLNTEAFF.

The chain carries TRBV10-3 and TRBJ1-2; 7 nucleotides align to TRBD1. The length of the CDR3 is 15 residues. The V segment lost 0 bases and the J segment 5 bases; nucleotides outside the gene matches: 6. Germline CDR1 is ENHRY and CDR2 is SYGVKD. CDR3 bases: TGTGCCATCAGTGAGTCACGGGCAGGGGGATATGGCTACACCTTC. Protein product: CAISESRAGGYGYTF.

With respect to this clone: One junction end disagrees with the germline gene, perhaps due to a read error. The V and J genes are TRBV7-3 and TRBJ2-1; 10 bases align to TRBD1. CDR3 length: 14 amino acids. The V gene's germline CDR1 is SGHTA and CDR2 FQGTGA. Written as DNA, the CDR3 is TGTGCCAGCAGCTTCCAGACAGGGGGCCATGAGAAGTTCTTC. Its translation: CASSFQTGGHEKFF. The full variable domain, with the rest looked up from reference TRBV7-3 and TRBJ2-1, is GAGVSQTPSNKVTEKGKYVELRCDPISGHTALYWYRQSLGQGPEFLIYFQGTGAADDSGLPNDRFFAVRPEGSVSTLKIQRTERGDSAVYLCASSFQTGGHEKFFGPGTRLTVL.